This passage covers 13 T cell receptor beta chains from one sample sequenced in a study of blood T cell repertoires in COVID-19. Libraries were prepared by immunoSEQ multiplex PCR; TCRdb keeps only in-frame clonotypes and omits some of them. Of around 70,000 clones in the sample, approximately 80% were seen once. The sequencing input was peripheral blood. These receptors were obtained from a man aged 50-59 years with COVID-19, enrolled during active disease.

In this sample, this clone turned up a few times. The J gene is TRBJ1-2, the V gene TRBV4-1; 11 bases match TRBD1. J lost 8 bases, V lost 3 bases, and 17 bases had no gene match. Germline V gene data show CDR1 as MGHRA and CDR2 as YSYEKL. There are 18 residues in the CDR3. CDR3 bases: TGCGCCAGCAGCCAGGGCCCAGGGACAGGGGGTTTTGTCCGGGGCTACACCTTC. Amino acids: CASSQGPGTGGFVRGYTF.

The rearrangement uses TRBV3-1 (or the pseudogene TRBV3-2) and TRBJ2-1; D is unresolved. Trimming cost V 2 bases and J 10 bases, with 6 bases left between them. The germline gives CDR1 LGHDT, CDR2 YNNKEL (reference sequence). This CDR3 has 11 amino acids. The CDR3 DNA is TGTGCCAGCAGCCAAACTTACGAGCAGTTCTTC. Protein sequence: CASSQTYEQFF.

This clone was observed a single time. V is TRBV5-1 and J is TRBJ2-7; D possibly corresponds to TRBD2 (6 bases). The CDR3 runs to 15 residues. Germline CDR1 SGHRS, CDR2 YFSETQ. Between the trimmed V and J ends, which lost 0 bases and 0 bases, there was a span of 10 bases. Written as DNA, the CDR3 is TGCGCCAGCAGCTTGGAGGGGAGGAGCTCCTACGAGCAGTACTTC. It yields the protein CASSLEGRSSYEQYF.

The chain joins TRBV6-5 to TRBJ2-7; 8 bases map to TRBD2. Germline CDR1 reads MNHEY; CDR2 reads SVGAGI. CDR3 length: 14 residues. With V trimmed by 6 bases and J by 6 bases, 10 bases remained unmatched. CDR3 amino acids: CASRTGTSSREQYF. CDR3 DNA: TGTGCCAGCAGGACCGGGACTAGTTCGCGCGAGCAGTACTTC.

Only a few counts were recorded for this clone. V is TRBV27 and J is TRBJ2-1; perhaps TRBD1 as D (5 bases). Between the trimmed V and J ends, which lost 5 bases and 0 bases, there was a span of 5 bases. The CDR3 extends over 13 amino acids. From germline, CDR1 is MNHEY and CDR2 SMNVEV (reference sequence). CDR3 residues: CASSTGSYNEQFF. CDR3 sequence (DNA): TGTGCCAGCAGTACAGGCTCCTACAATGAGCAGTTCTTC.

This chain links TRBV4-2 with TRBJ1-2; maybe TRBD1 (5 bases). Germline V gene lookup returns CDR1 LGHNA and CDR2 YNFKEQ. Between the trimmed V and J ends, which lost 0 bases and 7 bases, there was a span of 15 bases. This CDR3 spans 15 amino acids. CDR3 sequence reads: CASSQDGAGLTGYTF. CDR3 nucleotides: TGTGCCAGCAGCCAAGATGGGGCGGGACTGACTGGCTACACCTTC.

The chain is built from TRBV6-6 and TRBJ1-4; D is possibly TRBD1 (5 bases). This CDR3 is built from 15 residues. Per the germline V gene, CDR1 is MNHNY and CDR2 is SVGAGI (reference sequence). Trimming removed 4 bases from V and 0 bases from J, with 9 bases in between. CDR3 DNA sequence: TGTGCCAGCAGTTTCCAGGGTACAACTAATGAAAAACTGTTTTTT. It translates to CASSFQGTTNEKLFF.

The V gene is TRBV28, the J gene TRBJ2-7, with D possibly matching TRBD1 (6 bases). V was cut by 3 bases and J by 2 bases, with 14 bases left in between. The germline gives CDR1 MDHEN, CDR2 SYDVKM. This CDR3 is built from 15 residues. In DNA, the CDR3 is TGTGCCAGCAGTTTGATCCCGGGACACCCCTACGAGCAGTACTTC. It translates to CASSLIPGHPYEQYF.

The chain recombines TRBV18 with TRBJ1-1; weak D call: TRBD1 (5 bases). The V and J ends lost 6 bases and 1 base respectively, with 15 bases between them. This CDR3 has 15 residues. CDR1 KGHSH and CDR2 LQKENI come from the germline V gene. The CDR3 sequence is CASSPQTVSNTEAFF. CDR3 nucleotides: TGTGCCAGCTCCCCCCAGACAGTTTCGAACACTGAAGCTTTCTTT.

V gene TRBV5-6 combines with J gene TRBJ1-2; tentative D call: TRBD1 (5 bases). CDR1 is SGHDT and CDR2 is YYEEEE in the germline V gene. Trimming pared 3 bases from V and 1 base from J, leaving 13 bases between. The CDR3 covers 15 residues. In DNA form, the CDR3 reads TGTGCCAGCAGCTCCGACCCGGGGGGTAACTATGGCTACACCTTC. Its translation: CASSSDPGGNYGYTF.

The rearrangement joins TRBV24-1 to TRBJ2-3; 10 bases are a match to TRBD2. J lost 3 bases, V lost 4 bases, and 3 bases had no gene match. From germline, CDR1 is KGHDR and CDR2 SFDVKD. CDR3 length: 15 amino acids. This CDR3 is CATSDRAGGTDTQYF. CDR3 nucleotide sequence: TGTGCCACCAGTGACCGAGCGGGGGGGACAGATACGCAGTATTTT.

This clone was seen just once. The chain employs TRBV7-8 and TRBJ1-1, with D possibly matching TRBD1 (5 bases). Germline assignment: CDR1 SGHVS and CDR2 FQNEAQ. Trimming removed 8 bases at V and 1 base at J, with 11 bases between. This CDR3 region has 13 residues. The CDR3 sequence: CASWEGPNTEAFF. The CDR3 coding sequence is TGTGCCAGCTGGGAGGGACCGAACACTGAAGCTTTCTTT.

J is TRBJ2-1 and V is TRBV4-2; 7 bases are shared with TRBD2. CDR1 and CDR2 (germline): LGHNA, YNFKEQ. Unmatched junction bases numbered 6, after V lost 1 base and J lost 6 bases. The CDR3 covers 15 residues. For the CDR3, the DNA is TGTGCCAGCAGCCAAGGGGCGGGAGTTTTCAATGAGCAGTTCTTC. Protein: CASSQGAGVFNEQFF.